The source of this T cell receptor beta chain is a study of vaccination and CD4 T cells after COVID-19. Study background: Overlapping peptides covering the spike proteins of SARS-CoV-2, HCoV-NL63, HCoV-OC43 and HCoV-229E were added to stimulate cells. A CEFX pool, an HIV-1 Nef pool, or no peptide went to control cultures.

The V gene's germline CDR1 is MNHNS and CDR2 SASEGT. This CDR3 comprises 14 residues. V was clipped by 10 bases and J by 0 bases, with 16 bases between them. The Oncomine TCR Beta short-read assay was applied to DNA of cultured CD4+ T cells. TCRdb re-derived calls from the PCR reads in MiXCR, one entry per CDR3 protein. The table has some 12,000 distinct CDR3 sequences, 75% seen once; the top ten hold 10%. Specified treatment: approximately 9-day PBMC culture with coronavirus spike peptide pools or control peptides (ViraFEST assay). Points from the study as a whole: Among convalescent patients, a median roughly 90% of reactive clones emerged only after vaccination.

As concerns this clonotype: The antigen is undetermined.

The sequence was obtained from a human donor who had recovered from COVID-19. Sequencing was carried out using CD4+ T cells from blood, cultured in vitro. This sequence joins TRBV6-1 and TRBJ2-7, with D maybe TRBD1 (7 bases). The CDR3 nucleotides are TGTGCCACCTCCGGCGGGACAGACTCCTACGAGCAGTACTTC. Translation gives CATSGGTDSYEQYF.